This TCR beta chain was recorded in a study of blood T cell repertoires in COVID-19 (dated by TCRdb to the early 2020s). Broadly, across the study: The collaborator samples originated in the United States, Italy and Spain and spanned the acute and convalescent phases of COVID-19. Where available, HLA class I and class II types were taken from metadata supplied by the sample provider and were not determined by assay-based typing. The sample metadata nearly always contained a de-identified subject ID, COVID-19 status, age in years and sex. Deeply sampled blood TCRbeta repertoires from subjects exposed to, actively infected with, or recovered from COVID-19 were included in the dataset. The samples were drawn from two sources: the first 160 participants of the ongoing ImmuneRACE study, and over 950 subjects contributed by 6 global collaborators. The material from the prospective study consisted of cDNA or gDNA derived from T cells, B-cell-depleted T cells, or PBMCs. A freely available public database, intended as a resource for researchers studying the immune response to SARS-CoV-2, is where the repertoires were released. Study-wide findings and limitations: Clinical and demographic metadata were provided uncurated, with the amount varying by source and participant.

The cysteine opens and the phenylalanine closes a CDR3 of 10 amino acids. Just the 30-base CDR3 DNA is kept, in frame starting at base 1. The germline V gene provides CDR1 MDHEN and CDR2 SYDVKM. V lost 4 bases and J lost 14 bases; the stretch between them is 9 bases long. TCRbeta CDR3 regions were amplified from genomic DNA by means of the immunoSEQ Assay, a bias-controlled multiplex PCR. Concerning the study's data processing: The number of nucleated cells in each sample was estimated from the amplification of reference gene primers within the assay. Sequence reads were collapsed and filtered to measure the absolute abundance of every unique TCRbeta CDR3 rearrangement. Productive Simpson clonality was computed per sample as the square root of Simpson's diversity index over productive rearrangements. The source is immuneACCESS, and TCRdb retained only in-frame sequences with V and J called. Part of the clones is not carried over; for the studies checked, unresolved V genes explain less than half of this, and the remainder is unexplained. That table furnishes V, J and clone size, whereas the DNA furnished D and trimming. Counted in this sample were 200,000 to 250,000 clones; 70% to 90% of them appeared once. The ten largest clones represent about 18% of the sample.

At one collaborating source in Seattle, patients were enrolled during active infection and were followed longitudinally through the course of disease. The collaborating institutions used their own protocols to collect whole blood in K2EDTA tubes. For TCRbeta analysis, collaborators shipped samples in one of three forms: frozen whole blood, isolated PBMCs, or DNA extracted from either of those sample types. This clone appeared a single time. Its binding antigen is unknown. There are no base qualities to consult, and no much larger clone falls within one base. This clonotype was obtained from a man in his forties or fifties with COVID-19, enrolled during active disease. Material for sequencing was peripheral blood. The chain employs TRBV28 and TRBJ2-1, and possibly TRBD2, on 5 matching bases. The CDR3 sequence is CASSYEREFF. DNA sequence: TGTGCCAGCAGTTACGAGAGGGAGTTCTTC.